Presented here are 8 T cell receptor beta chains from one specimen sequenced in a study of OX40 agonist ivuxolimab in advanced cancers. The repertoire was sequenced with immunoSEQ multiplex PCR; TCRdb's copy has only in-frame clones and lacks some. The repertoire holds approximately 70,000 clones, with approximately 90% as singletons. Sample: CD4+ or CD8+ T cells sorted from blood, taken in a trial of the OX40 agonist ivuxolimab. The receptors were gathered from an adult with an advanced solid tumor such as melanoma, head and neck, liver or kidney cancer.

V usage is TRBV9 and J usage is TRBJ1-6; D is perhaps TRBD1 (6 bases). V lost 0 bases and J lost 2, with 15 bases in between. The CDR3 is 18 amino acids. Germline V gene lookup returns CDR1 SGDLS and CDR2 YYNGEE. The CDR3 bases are TGTGCCAGCAGCGTAGGATCGGGGGGCGCAACCTATAATTCACCCCTCCACTTT. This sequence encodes CASSVGSGGATYNSPLHF.

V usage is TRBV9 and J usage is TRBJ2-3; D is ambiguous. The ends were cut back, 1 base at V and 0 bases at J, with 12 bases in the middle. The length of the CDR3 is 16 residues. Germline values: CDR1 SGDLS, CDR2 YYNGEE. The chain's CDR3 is CASSVKPDPSTDTQYF. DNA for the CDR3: TGTGCCAGCAGCGTAAAACCAGATCCGAGCACAGATACGCAGTATTTT.

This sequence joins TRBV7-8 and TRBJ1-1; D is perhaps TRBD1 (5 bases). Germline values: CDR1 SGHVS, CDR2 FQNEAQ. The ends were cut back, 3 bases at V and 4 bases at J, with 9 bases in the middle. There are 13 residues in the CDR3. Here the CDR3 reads CASSLRQITEAFF. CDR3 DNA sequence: TGTGCCAGCAGCTTGAGACAGATCACTGAAGCTTTCTTT.

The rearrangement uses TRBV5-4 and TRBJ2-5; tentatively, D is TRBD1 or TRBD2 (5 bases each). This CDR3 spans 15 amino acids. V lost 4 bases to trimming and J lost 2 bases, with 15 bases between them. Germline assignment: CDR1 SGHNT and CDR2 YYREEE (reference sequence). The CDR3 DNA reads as TGTGCCAGCAGCCGAGGGACCCAGGTACAAGAGACCCAGTACTTC. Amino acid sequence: CASSRGTQVQETQYF.

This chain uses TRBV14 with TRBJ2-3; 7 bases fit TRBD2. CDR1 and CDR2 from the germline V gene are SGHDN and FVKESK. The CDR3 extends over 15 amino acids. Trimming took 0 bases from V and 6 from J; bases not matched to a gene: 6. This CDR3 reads CASSQESPGRDTQYF. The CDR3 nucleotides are TGTGCCAGCAGCCAAGAATCCCCCGGGAGGGATACGCAGTATTTT.

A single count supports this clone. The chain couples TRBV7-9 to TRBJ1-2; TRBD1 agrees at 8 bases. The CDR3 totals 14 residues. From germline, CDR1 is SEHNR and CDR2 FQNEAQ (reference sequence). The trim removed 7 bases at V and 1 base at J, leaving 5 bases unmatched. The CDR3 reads CASTPTGDNYGYTF. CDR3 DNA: TGTGCCAGCACACCGACAGGGGATAACTATGGCTACACCTTC.

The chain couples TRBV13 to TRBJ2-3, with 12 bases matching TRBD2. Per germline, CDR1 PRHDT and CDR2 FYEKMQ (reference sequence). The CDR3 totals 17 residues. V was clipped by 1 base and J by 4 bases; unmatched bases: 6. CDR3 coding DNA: TGTGCCAGCAGCTTAGTCGGACTAGCGGGGACGGCAGATACGCAGTATTTT. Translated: CASSLVGLAGTADTQYF. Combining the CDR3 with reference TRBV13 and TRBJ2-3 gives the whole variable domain AAGVIQSPRHLIKEKRETATLKCYPIPRHDTVYWYQQGPGQDPQFLISFYEKMQSDKGSIPDRFSAQQFSDYHSELNMSSLELGDSALYFCASSLVGLAGTADTQYFGPGTRLTVL.

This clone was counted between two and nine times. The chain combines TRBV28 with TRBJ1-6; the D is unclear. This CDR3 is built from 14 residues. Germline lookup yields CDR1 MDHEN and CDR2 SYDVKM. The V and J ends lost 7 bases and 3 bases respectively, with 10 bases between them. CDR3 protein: CASTLLGYNSPLHF. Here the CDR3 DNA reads TGTGCCAGCACCCTGCTTGGCTATAATTCACCCCTCCACTTT.